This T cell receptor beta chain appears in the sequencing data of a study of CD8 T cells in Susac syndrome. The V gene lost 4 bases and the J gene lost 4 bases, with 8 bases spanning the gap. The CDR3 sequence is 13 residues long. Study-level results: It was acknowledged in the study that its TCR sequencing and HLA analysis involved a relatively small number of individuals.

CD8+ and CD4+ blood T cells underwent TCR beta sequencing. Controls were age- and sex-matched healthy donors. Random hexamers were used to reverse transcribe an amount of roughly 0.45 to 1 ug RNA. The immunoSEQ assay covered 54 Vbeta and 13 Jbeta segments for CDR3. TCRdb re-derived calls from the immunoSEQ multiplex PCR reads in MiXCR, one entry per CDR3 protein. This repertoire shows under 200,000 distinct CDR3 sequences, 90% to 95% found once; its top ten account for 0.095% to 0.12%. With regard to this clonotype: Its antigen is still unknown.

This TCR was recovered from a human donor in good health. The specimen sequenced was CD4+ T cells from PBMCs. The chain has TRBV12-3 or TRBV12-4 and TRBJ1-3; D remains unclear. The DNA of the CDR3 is TGTGCCAGCAGTTATGCGGGAGGAAACACCATATATTTT. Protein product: CASSYAGGNTIYF.